The clone carrying this TCR beta chain was seen ten or more times. With V trimmed by 8 bases and J by 1 base, 3 bases remained unmatched. This CDR3 has 16 amino acids. This sample was taken from a study of T-cell reconstitution after alpha-beta-depleted transplantation in children. Unique molecular identifiers were built into the TCRbeta library. TCRdb used MiXCR to reprocess the PCR reads, holding one entry per CDR3 protein. The table includes more than 85,000 distinct CDR3 sequences, 9% to 12% detected once. Here the sequenced sample was PBMCs from the stem cell graft donor, taken from the stem cell graft. V gene TRBV12-3 or TRBV12-4 combines with J gene TRBJ2-3, with 16 bases fitting TRBD2. The sequence was collected from a human donor who donated a stem cell graft to a child with acute lymphoblastic leukemia. CDR3: CASGTSGGAGTDTQYF. CDR3 sequence (DNA): TGTGCCAGCGGGACTAGCGGGGGGGCCGGCACAGATACGCAGTATTTT.